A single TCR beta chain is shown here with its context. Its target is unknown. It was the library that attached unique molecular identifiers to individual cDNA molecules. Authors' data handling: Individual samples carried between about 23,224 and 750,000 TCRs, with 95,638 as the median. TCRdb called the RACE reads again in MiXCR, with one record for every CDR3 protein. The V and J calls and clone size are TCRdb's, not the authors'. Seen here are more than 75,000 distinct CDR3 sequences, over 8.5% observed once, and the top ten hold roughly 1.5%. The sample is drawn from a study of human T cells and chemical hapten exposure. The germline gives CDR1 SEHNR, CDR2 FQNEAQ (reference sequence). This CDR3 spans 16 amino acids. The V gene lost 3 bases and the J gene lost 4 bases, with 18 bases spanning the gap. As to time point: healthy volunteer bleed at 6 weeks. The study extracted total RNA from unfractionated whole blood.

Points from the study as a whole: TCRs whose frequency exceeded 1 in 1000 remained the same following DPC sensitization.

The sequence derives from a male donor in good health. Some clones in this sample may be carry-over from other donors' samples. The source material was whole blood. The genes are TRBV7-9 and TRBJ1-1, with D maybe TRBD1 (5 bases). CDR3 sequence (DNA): TGTGCCAGCAGCTTGAGGCAGGGCGTGGGGGGCACTGAAGCTTTCTTT. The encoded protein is CASSLRQGVGGTEAFF.